This passage covers 9 T cell receptor beta chains from one sample sequenced in a study of early T cells in non-severe SARS-CoV-2 infection. TCRdb itself ran the 5' RACE reads through MiXCR, one entry per CDR3 protein. This table has approximately 50,000 distinct CDR3 sequences, approximately 8.5% appearing once. Sequences were obtained from whole blood. These receptors all stem from an adult who was a healthcare worker with PCR-confirmed SARS-CoV-2 infection or an uninfected control (not recorded which).

The rearrangement links TRBV27 to TRBJ1-1, with D unclear. The CDR3 spans 13 residues. Between the trimmed V and J ends, which lost 6 bases and 1 base, there was a span of 9 bases. Germline V gives CDR1 MNHEY, CDR2 SMNVEV (reference sequence). CDR3 in DNA: TGTGCCAGCAGGGGCCAGACGAACACTGAAGCTTTCTTT. Its protein product is CASRGQTNTEAFF.

J is TRBJ2-4 and V is TRBV29-1; 10 bases map to TRBD2. The CDR3 covers 13 residues. Germline V gene sequence: CDR1 SQVTM, CDR2 ANQGSEA. Unmatched junction bases numbered 7, after V lost 7 bases and J lost 7 bases. The CDR3 nucleotides are TGCAGCGCTACCCTAGCGGGAGAGAACATTCAGTACTTC. Amino acid sequence: CSATLAGENIQYF.

Many counts were recorded for this clonotype. The chain employs TRBV5-4 and TRBJ2-7, with no clear D. The germline V and J ends were trimmed by 0 bases and 7 bases, with 11 bases remaining between them. Germline V CDR1 and CDR2: SGHNT, YYREEE (reference sequence). The CDR3 runs 13 residues. The CDR3 protein is CASSLDSLGEQYF. The CDR3 DNA reads as TGTGCCAGCAGCTTGGACTCCCTCGGGGAGCAGTACTTC.

This clonotype was detected many times. The chain employs TRBV5-4 and TRBJ2-5; D not certain. Trimming took 4 bases from V and 2 from J, leaving 12 bases between them. This CDR3 contains 14 residues. Germline V gene data show CDR1 as SGHNT and CDR2 as YYREEE (reference sequence). The CDR3 nucleotides read TGTGCCAGCAGCACTACCGGAGATCAAGAGACCCAGTACTTC. Translating gives CASSTTGDQETQYF. Supplemented by reference TRBV5-4 and TRBJ2-5, the full variable domain reads ETGVTQSPTHLIKTRGQQVTLRCSSQSGHNTVSWYQQALGQGPQFIFQYYREEENGRGNFPPRFSGLQFPNYSSELNVNALELDDSALYLCASSTTGDQETQYFGPGTRLLVL.

J is TRBJ1-6 and V is TRBV25-1; D possibly corresponds to TRBD1 (6 bases). Between the trimmed V and J ends, which lost 10 bases and 4 bases, there was a span of 14 bases. Per germline, CDR1 MGHDK and CDR2 SYGVNS. CDR3 size: 14 residues. CDR3 amino acids: CAIRGRGYNSPLHF. CDR3 nucleotide sequence: TGTGCCATCAGGGGCCGCGGGTATAATTCACCCCTCCACTTT.

This clonotype has only a few counts. This chain joins TRBV29-1 and TRBJ2-1; TRBD2 matches 7 bases. V gave up 1 base and J gave up 7 bases; unmatched junction bases: 7. In germline, CDR1 is SQVTM, CDR2 ANQGSEA. This CDR3 has 14 residues. CDR3 loop: CSVEGPRGENEQFF. The CDR3 region has the DNA TGCAGCGTTGAAGGCCCTCGGGGGGAGAATGAGCAGTTCTTC.

This clonotype was picked up many times. The chain links TRBV20-1 to TRBJ1-5; 7 nucleotides agree with TRBD1. Germline-derived CDR1 and CDR2 are DFQATT and SNEGSKA (reference sequence). The CDR3 runs to 14 residues. The ends lost 3 bases at V and 3 bases at J; junction bases unmatched: 5. DNA for the CDR3: TGCAGTGCTAGTCCAGGGGGAAACAATCAGCCCCAGCATTTT. Protein: CSASPGGNNQPQHF.

This clonotype was seen a handful of times. This chain uses TRBV28 with TRBJ1-1, with D possibly being TRBD1 (6 bases). The CDR3 is made up of 15 amino acids. With 7 bases removed from V and 2 bases from J, the gap between germline ends came to 17 bases. CDR1 MDHEN and CDR2 SYDVKM come from the germline V gene. The CDR3 coding sequence is TGTGCCAGCACCCCCCCGGGGGGCCGTAACACTGAAGCTTTCTTT. It codes for CASTPPGGRNTEAFF. The full variable domain, in which reference TRBV28 and TRBJ1-1 provide the parts outside the CDR3, is DVKVTQSSRYLVKRTGEKVFLECVQDMDHENMFWYRQDPGLGLRLIYFSYDVKMKEKGDIPEGYSVSREKKERFSLILESASTNQTSMYLCASTPPGGRNTEAFFGQGTRLTVV.

This clonotype was detected ten times or more. This chain links TRBV19 with TRBJ1-2, with D uncertain. CDR3 length: 13 amino acids. V was clipped by 5 bases and J by 5 bases, with 12 bases between them. Germline values: CDR1 LNHDA, CDR2 SQIVND (reference sequence). DNA for the CDR3: TGTGCCAGTAGTCTCAAGCGACATTATGGCTACACCTTC. This codes for CASSLKRHYGYTF.